This TCR beta chain was captured by sequencing in a study of post-analysis software for immune sequencing data. Broader study findings: In patients, TRBV5-6, TRBV5-1 and TRBV20-1 belonged to five TRBV segments found more frequently than in controls. Significantly decreased normalized Chao1 diversity was recorded for multiple sclerosis patients relative to controls.

This clonotype was recorded a few times. Antigen specificity is unknown. The junction differs from germline at one of its ends, possibly a read error. TCR beta libraries were prepared from cDNA with unique molecular identifiers. TCRdb recomputed calls from the PCR reads with MiXCR, one row per CDR3 protein. Here the sample spans roughly 870,000 distinct CDR3 sequences, approximately 57% being singletons. The CDR3 extends over 12 amino acids. Looked up from germline, CDR1 is LGHDT and CDR2 is YNNKEL (reference sequence). The chain uses TRBV3-1 and TRBJ1-2; D remains unclear. Sequencing was done on a sample of blood. The receptor was isolated from a girl under 18 with multiple sclerosis. The CDR3 sequence is CASSEDPYGYTF. The CDR3 nucleotides are TGTGCCAGCAGCGAAGACCCTTATGGCTACACCTTC.